This T cell receptor (beta chain) emerged from a study of post-analysis software for immune sequencing data. Study background: Recorded disease courses covered relapsing-remitting, secondary progressive and progressive-relapsing multiple sclerosis. Some patients had no subtype annotation. Study outcomes and limitations: The study found TRBV5-6, TRBV5-1 and TRBV20-1 among several TRBV segments more frequent in patients than controls. Compared against controls, patients with multiple sclerosis displayed significantly lower normalized Chao1 diversity.

Comments on this clonotype: The antigen is not known. The junction differs from germline at one of its ends, possibly a read error.

Unique molecular identifiers had been added to the TCR beta cDNA libraries. There were roughly 0.95 to 10 million T cells, and 480,000 or so cDNA molecules came from them. TCRdb reprocessed the PCR reads via MiXCR and lists one record per CDR3 protein. The profile shows roughly 870,000 distinct CDR3 sequences, around 50% of them singletons. Germline V gene lookup returns CDR1 SGDLS and CDR2 YYNGEE. The CDR3 extends over 13 amino acids. The chain uses TRBV9 and TRBJ2-2, with unresolved D. Sequences were obtained from blood. The TCR comes from a girl aged 5-17 years with multiple sclerosis. The CDR3 sequence: CAGSPGPTGELFF. CDR3 DNA sequence: TGTGCCGGCAGCCCTGGACCCACCGGGGAGCTGTTTTTT.